The 32 T cell receptor beta chains below all came from one sample that was sequenced in a study of cytomegalovirus exposure and HLA in healthy donors. Vbeta (60) and Jbeta (13) primers were used in the PCR. TCRdb's copy holds only in-frame clones and misses some; the assay was immunoSEQ multiplex PCR. The sample totals 91,000 or so clones; its top ten clones hold 3.4%. Sequenced input: PBMCs. These receptors came from a woman aged 25-40 years in good health and CMV-seronegative.

The chain combines TRBV6-1 with TRBJ1-6; D uncertain. The CDR3 covers 15 residues. V was cut by 3 bases and J by 9 bases, with 15 bases left in between. The germline V gene encodes CDR1 MNHNS and CDR2 SASEGT. Here the CDR3 DNA reads TGTGCCAGCAGTGATACGGTAGCCCAGAGTTCACCCCTCCACTTT. Translation gives CASSDTVAQSSPLHF.

This sequence joins TRBV18 and TRBJ1-4, with D hard to call. V shed 0 bases and J shed 1 base, with 9 bases lying between them. Germline CDR1 reads KGHSH; CDR2 reads LQKENI. This CDR3 contains 16 residues. The CDR3 DNA sequence: TGTGCCAGCTCACCACCGTGGCCTTTAACTAATGAAAAACTGTTTTTT. This gives the protein CASSPPWPLTNEKLFF.

The V call is TRBV29-1, the J call TRBJ2-7; 7 bases are a match to TRBD1. This CDR3 is 17 amino acids long. Per the germline V gene, CDR1 is SQVTM and CDR2 is ANQGSEA. V lost 7 bases and J lost 1; bases outside the gene matches: 19. The CDR3: CSASIRLDRQISYEQYF. DNA of the CDR3: TGCAGCGCTTCCATCAGGTTGGACAGGCAAATATCCTACGAGCAGTACTTC.

The rearrangement links TRBV28 to TRBJ2-7; D possibly corresponds to TRBD2 (5 bases). The CDR3 is 13 amino acids. In germline, CDR1 is MDHEN, CDR2 SYDVKM. CDR3 sequence: CDRRFFRDYEQYF. Here the CDR3 DNA reads TGTGACAGACGATTTTTTCGGGACTACGAGCAGTACTTC.

V usage is TRBV7-3 and J usage is TRBJ2-1; 11 bases line up with TRBD2. The CDR3 has 15 amino acids. V trimming: 7 bases; J trimming: 9 bases; junction bases outside the gene matches: 11. The germline V gene has CDR1 SGHTA and CDR2 FQGTGA. CDR3 DNA sequence: TGTGCCAGCAATATGGGACTAGCGGAGGGGGGTGAGCAGTTCTTC. This sequence encodes CASNMGLAEGGEQFF. Together with reference TRBV7-3 and TRBJ2-1, the CDR3 gives the full variable domain: GAGVSQTPSNKVTEKGKYVELRCDPISGHTALYWYRQSLGQGPEFLIYFQGTGAADDSGLPNDRFFAVRPEGSVSTLKIQRTERGDSAVYLCASNMGLAEGGEQFFGPGTRLTVL.

The chain carries TRBV5-5 and TRBJ2-2, with D possibly matching TRBD2 (5 bases). Germline V gene lookup returns CDR1 SGHKS and CDR2 YYEKEE (reference sequence). V dropped 6 bases and J dropped 6 bases, with 12 bases sitting between them. The CDR3 consists of 13 residues. CDR3: CASIQEVAGELFF. The CDR3 coding sequence is TGTGCCAGCATCCAGGAGGTAGCCGGGGAGCTGTTTTTT. The whole variable domain, filled in from reference TRBV5-5 and TRBJ2-2, reads DAGVTQSPTHLIKTRGQQVTLRCSPISGHKSVSWYQQVLGQGPQFIFQYYEKEERGRGNFPDRFSARQFPNYSSELNVNALLLGDSALYLCASIQEVAGELFFGEGSRLTVL.

This chain joins TRBV5-4 and TRBJ2-1; TRBD2 matches 7 bases. CDR1 and CDR2 from the germline V gene are SGHNT and YYREEE (reference sequence). CDR3 size: 10 residues. This CDR3 reads CACGRGEQFF. CDR3 DNA sequence: TGTGCTTGCGGGCGGGGGGAGCAGTTCTTC.

This rearrangement joins TRBV28 to TRBJ1-2, with no clear D. This CDR3 region has 15 residues. CDR1 and CDR2 from the germline V gene are MDHEN and SYDVKM. Trimming took 6 bases from V and 4 from J, leaving 18 bases between them. CDR3 sequence reads: CASSPMVRRFYGYTF. The CDR3 DNA is TGTGCCAGCAGCCCCATGGTAAGGAGGTTCTATGGCTACACCTTC.

V is TRBV9 and J is TRBJ2-5; 9 nucleotides match TRBD1. The V and J ends lost 3 bases and 4 bases, in that order; junction bases with no gene match: 4. CDR1 is SGDLS, CDR2 YYNGEE, per germline. The CDR3 is made up of 14 amino acids. CDR3 sequence: CASSAGQGGETQYF. The CDR3 region has the DNA TGTGCCAGCAGCGCGGGACAGGGAGGAGAGACCCAGTACTTC.

The chain employs TRBV6-4 and TRBJ1-5; 9 nucleotides match TRBD1. The CDR3 spans 13 residues. The J segment lost 4 bases and the V segment lost 6 bases, leaving 1 base of the junction unmatched. Germline-derived CDR1 and CDR2 are MRHNA and SNTAGT. The CDR3 DNA follows: TGTGCCAGCAGGGGGACAGGGAATCAGCCCCAGCATTTT. Translation gives CASRGTGNQPQHF.

The genes are TRBV27 and TRBJ2-1; 10 nucleotides agree with TRBD2. The junction had 11 bases not matched to a gene; V was cut back by 5 bases and J by 10 bases. Germline-derived CDR1 and CDR2 are MNHEY and SMNVEV (reference sequence). The CDR3 sequence is 15 residues long. DNA for the CDR3: TGTGCCAGCAGTAGTACCGGGACTAGCGTGGTGGAGCAGTTCTTC. It translates to CASSSTGTSVVEQFF.

The chain couples TRBV19 to TRBJ1-1; 11 bases agree with TRBD1. The CDR3 runs 16 residues. Germline loops: CDR1 LNHDA, CDR2 SQIVND (reference sequence). J lost 5 bases, V lost 1 base, and 6 bases had no gene match. DNA for the CDR3: TGTGCCAGTAGTATAGTTGGGACAGGGGGGAGGACTGAAGCTTTCTTT. Residues: CASSIVGTGGRTEAFF.

The chain joins TRBV5-1 to TRBJ1-2, with D perhaps matching TRBD1 (6 bases). Trimming cost V 0 bases and J 8 bases, with 11 bases left between them. The CDR3 is 13 residues long. Germline V gives CDR1 SGHRS, CDR2 YFSETQ. The CDR3 DNA reads as TGCGCCAGCAGCTTGGACAGGGACAACGGCTACACCTTC. This translates into CASSLDRDNGYTF.

The chain uses TRBV14 and TRBJ1-1; D gene ambiguous. From germline, CDR1 is SGHDN and CDR2 FVKESK. The CDR3 consists of 12 residues. V was trimmed by 2 bases and J by 4 bases, leaving 5 bases between them. The CDR3, as DNA: TGTGCCAGCAGCCAATGGAGCACTGAAGCTTTCTTT. Translation: CASSQWSTEAFF.

The rearrangement joins TRBV27 to TRBJ1-5; 8 bases match TRBD1. The CDR3 length is 17 residues. The germline CDR1 and CDR2 sequences are MNHEY and SMNVEV (reference sequence). Unmatched junction bases numbered 8, after V lost 1 base and J lost 3 bases. The CDR3 bases are TGTGCCAGCAGTTTATGGGGCGGGACAGGCCCCAATCAGCCCCAGCATTTT. It is translated as CASSLWGGTGPNQPQHF.

The J gene is TRBJ1-6, the V gene TRBV15; D is possibly TRBD1 (5 bases). Trimming removed 3 bases from V and 8 bases from J, with 14 bases in between. This CDR3 region has 15 residues. Germline CDR1 and CDR2: LNHNV and YYDKDF (reference sequence). In nucleotides, the CDR3 is TGTGCCACCAGCAGGGGGGGTCAGTTCGATTCACCCCTCCACTTT. Amino acids: CATSRGGQFDSPLHF.

The chain joins TRBV7-9 to TRBJ1-2; 7 nucleotides agree with TRBD1. CDR1 is SEHNR, CDR2 FQNEAQ, per germline (reference sequence). The CDR3 runs 15 residues. Germline trimming cut 1 base from V and 4 bases from J; bases unmatched to any gene: 6. The CDR3 is CASSLGRQGRYGYTF. The DNA of the CDR3 is TGTGCCAGCAGCTTAGGCAGACAGGGACGCTATGGCTACACCTTC.

V usage is TRBV10-1 and J usage is TRBJ2-1; D is undetermined. V lost 0 bases, J lost 0 bases, and 9 bases lay in between. Germline CDR1 is WNHNN and CDR2 is SYGVQD (reference sequence). CDR3 length: 16 residues. The DNA for the CDR3 is TGCGCCAGCAGTGAGTCGAAGGAGAGCTCCTACAATGAGCAGTTCTTC. Translated, it gives CASSESKESSYNEQFF.

This chain links TRBV5-6 with TRBJ2-5, with a possible D match to TRBD1 (6 bases). The J call may be incorrect, as the DNA end agrees better with TRBJ2-7. Germline V lookup: CDR1 SGHDT, CDR2 YYEEEE. CDR3 size: 15 residues. The CDR3: CASLPRGVSSYEQYF. The DNA of the CDR3 is TGTGCCAGCCTTCCCAGGGGCGTAAGCTCCTACGAGCAGTACTTC.

The V gene is TRBV30, the J gene TRBJ1-1; 8 bases are shared with TRBD1. This CDR3 region has 15 residues. V shed 0 bases, J shed 7 bases, and the junction held 10 bases outside the gene matches. Germline V CDR1 and CDR2: GTSNPN, SVGIG (reference sequence). CDR3 amino acids: CAWSVPIQGEHEAFF. The CDR3, as DNA: TGTGCCTGGAGTGTCCCTATACAGGGGGAACATGAAGCTTTCTTT.

The genes are TRBV28 and TRBJ2-5, with D possibly being TRBD1 (5 bases). The last part of the DNA fits TRBJ2-7 better; the J call may be wrong. From germline, CDR1 is MDHEN and CDR2 SYDVKM. CDR3 length: 12 amino acids. This CDR3 reads CASSFAGYEQYF. The CDR3 nucleotides are TGTGCCAGCAGTTTTGCAGGGTACGAGCAGTACTTC.

The chain carries TRBV5-1 and TRBJ1-1; D may be TRBD1 (5 bases). The germline V gene has CDR1 SGHRS and CDR2 YFSETQ. This CDR3 has 14 residues. V lost 4 bases to trimming and J lost 4 bases, with 14 bases between them. The CDR3 DNA is TGCGCCAGCAGCCCGGCGGGGGTTAGCACTGAAGCTTTCTTT. Translated, it gives CASSPAGVSTEAFF.

The chain employs TRBV7-9 and TRBJ1-1; D is ambiguous. This CDR3 is built from 14 residues. V dropped 0 bases and J dropped 2 bases, with 7 bases sitting between them. CDR1 is SEHNR, CDR2 FQNEAQ, per germline (reference sequence). This CDR3 reads CASSLASDNTEAFF. The CDR3 bases are TGTGCCAGCAGCTTAGCCAGCGATAACACTGAAGCTTTCTTT.

The chain has TRBV6-1 and TRBJ1-1; D gene unclear. CDR3 length equals 11 residues. Germline assignment: CDR1 MNHNS and CDR2 SASEGT. Trimming removed 3 bases at V and 6 bases at J, with 5 bases between. The CDR3 reads CASSERAEAFF. For the CDR3, the DNA is TGTGCCAGCAGTGAGAGAGCTGAAGCTTTCTTT.

The chain links TRBV6-4 to TRBJ1-2; 7 nucleotides line up with TRBD1. The CDR3 sequence is 14 residues long. The V and J ends lost 6 bases and 4 bases, in that order; junction bases with no gene match: 8. Germline loops: CDR1 MRHNA, CDR2 SNTAGT. Written as DNA, the CDR3 is TGTGCCAGCAGGGCCGGGACAGATAGCTATGGCTACACCTTC. This sequence encodes CASRAGTDSYGYTF.

CDR3 nucleotides: TGTGCCAGTAGTGTCGACACAGGGGTCGGAAACACCATATATTTT. It translates to CASSVDTGVGNTIYF. This chain uses TRBV19 with TRBJ1-3, with 7 bases fitting TRBD1. The CDR3 consists of 15 residues. With V trimmed by 5 bases and J by 4 bases, 8 bases remained unmatched. The germline V gene encodes CDR1 LNHDA and CDR2 SQIVND (reference sequence).

J is TRBJ1-2 and V is TRBV10-3, with 8 bases fitting TRBD1. The CDR3 runs to 15 residues. V dropped 2 bases and J dropped 8; count of bases not matched to a gene: 10. Germline CDR1 ENHRY, CDR2 SYGVKD. The CDR3 region has the DNA TGTGCCATCAGTGAGGCCCCCGGGACAGGAGGGGGCTACACCTTC. This gives the protein CAISEAPGTGGGYTF.

The V gene is TRBV30, the J gene TRBJ1-6; D is uncertain. This CDR3 has 14 amino acids. CDR1 and CDR2 from the germline V gene are GTSNPN and SVGIG (reference sequence). Trimming took 1 base from V and 7 from J, leaving 11 bases between them. The CDR3 here is CAWSEDGMNSPLHF. The CDR3 nucleotides read TGTGCCTGGAGTGAGGACGGGATGAATTCACCCCTCCACTTT.

The chain links TRBV5-6 to TRBJ2-5; the match to TRBD2 covers 10 bases. V lost 0 bases and J lost 3; bases outside the gene matches: 2. The CDR3 is 15 residues long. Germline V gene lookup returns CDR1 SGHDT and CDR2 YYEEEE. For the CDR3, the DNA is TGTGCCAGCAGCTTGGCGCTAGCGGGAGAAGAGACCCAGTACTTC. Amino acids: CASSLALAGEETQYF.

V usage is TRBV6-1 and J usage is TRBJ2-7; maybe TRBD2 (6 bases). V was trimmed by 0 bases and J by 4 bases, leaving 16 bases between them. Germline lookup yields CDR1 MNHNS and CDR2 SASEGT. This CDR3 has 16 residues. The CDR3 loop reads CASSEATPAEGYEQYF. The CDR3 DNA follows: TGTGCCAGCAGTGAAGCGACCCCAGCGGAGGGGTACGAGCAGTACTTC.

The chain carries TRBV7-3 and TRBJ2-3, with D possibly TRBD1 on 6 matching bases. V shed 5 bases and J shed 2 bases, with 17 bases lying between them. Looked up from germline, CDR1 is SGHTA and CDR2 is FQGTGA. This CDR3 is built from 16 residues. In DNA, the CDR3 is TGTGCCAGCAGCCCCTCCGACAGGAAATACACAGATACGCAGTATTTT. Its protein product is CASSPSDRKYTDTQYF.

This chain joins TRBV19 and TRBJ2-1; 12 positions agree with TRBD2. Germline assignment: CDR1 LNHDA and CDR2 SQIVND (reference sequence). This CDR3 has 17 residues. V lost 5 bases and J lost 5; bases outside the gene matches: 10. The CDR3 DNA reads TGTGCCAGTAGTGCCCGACTAGCGGGGGAACCGGACAATGAGCAGTTCTTC. Protein sequence: CASSARLAGEPDNEQFF.